The T cell receptor (beta chain) described here comes from a study of early T cells in non-severe SARS-CoV-2 infection. For the study at large: Sequencing was performed on bulk RNA from unsorted whole blood, leaving chains unpaired.

This clonotype was seen at least ten times. Researchers tagged individual cDNA molecules with unique molecular identifiers. TCRdb re-derived calls from the 5' RACE reads in MiXCR, one entry per CDR3 protein. This sample has under 60,000 distinct CDR3 sequences, with about 8.2% found just once. Sequenced sample: whole blood. The source is an adult who was a healthcare worker with PCR-confirmed SARS-CoV-2 infection or an uninfected control (not recorded which).

The CDR3 protein is CATSDPDRYQETQYF. The CDR3 nucleotides read TGTGCCACCAGTGATCCGGACAGGTACCAAGAGACCCAGTACTTC. The rearrangement joins TRBV24-1 to TRBJ2-5, with 7 bases matching TRBD1. The germline V gene encodes CDR1 KGHDR and CDR2 SFDVKD. The CDR3 extends over 15 amino acids. V lost 3 bases to trimming and J lost 0 bases; unmatched junction nucleotides: 3.